One sample yielded the 10 T cell receptor beta chains listed below, sequenced in a study of Graves' ophthalmopathy and Graves' hyperthyroidism. Amplification of the TCR beta CDR3 regions used RNA transcripts (as template). RT-PCR was first run with HTBI primers, then multiplex PCR in a second round. TCRdb processed the multiplex PCR reads anew with MiXCR; each CDR3 protein has one entry. The data hold about 380,000 distinct CDR3 sequences, with approximately 15% observed a single time. Source material: peripheral blood. Receptor source: a woman aged 18-29 years with stable Graves' hyperthyroidism.

This clonotype was recorded a few times. V usage is TRBV11-2 and J usage is TRBJ2-3; 7 bases are shared with TRBD2. V lost 6 bases to trimming and J lost 3 bases; unmatched junction nucleotides: 3. The CDR3 has 13 amino acids. Germline V gene data show CDR1 as SGHAT and CDR2 as FQNNGV. This chain's CDR3 is CASRPGLTDTQYF. CDR3 coding DNA: TGTGCCAGCAGGCCGGGACTAACAGATACGCAGTATTTT.

This clonotype came up many times. This chain joins TRBV14 and TRBJ1-1; a possible D gene is TRBD1 (5 bases). Trimming shortened V by 5 bases and J by 5 bases, and 21 bases separated the two germline ends. The germline gives CDR1 SGHDN, CDR2 FVKESK. The CDR3 length is 16 residues. CDR3 loop: CASSSPFGQGGTEAFF. The CDR3, as DNA: TGTGCCAGCAGCTCCCCGTTCGGCCAGGGTGGGACTGAAGCTTTCTTT.

In its sample, this clonotype was seen a few times. J is TRBJ1-3 and V is TRBV20-1; possibly TRBD1 for D (6 bases). Germline assignment: CDR1 DFQATT and CDR2 SNEGSKA (reference sequence). There are 15 residues in the CDR3. V was cut by 2 bases and J by 3 bases, with 14 bases left in between. This chain's CDR3 is CSARSGGQVGNTIYF. The CDR3 nucleotides read TGCAGTGCTAGATCTGGGGGGCAGGTTGGAAACACCATATATTTT.

The chain has TRBV27 and TRBJ2-5; D may be TRBD1 (6 bases). Germline CDR1 is MNHEY and CDR2 is SMNVEV (reference sequence). This CDR3 has 17 amino acids. With 0 bases removed from V and 3 bases from J, the gap between germline ends came to 17 bases. DNA of the CDR3: TGTGCCAGCAGTTTATCGCAGCAGGGGTCGGCTGAAGAGACCCAGTACTTC. As protein: CASSLSQQGSAEETQYF.

This clonotype was observed at least ten times. The chain recombines TRBV6-5 with TRBJ1-2; D is uncertain. V was cut by 0 bases and J by 1 base, with 9 bases left in between. Looked up from germline, CDR1 is MNHEY and CDR2 is SVGAGI. There are 15 residues in the CDR3. CDR3 coding DNA: TGTGCCAGCAGTTACTCTGGACTCGATAACTATGGCTACACCTTC. Its translation is CASSYSGLDNYGYTF.

This clonotype was observed at least ten times. The gene calls are TRBV7-2 and TRBJ2-7; 8 nucleotides match TRBD1. Germline V gene lookup returns CDR1 SGHTA and CDR2 FQGNSA. After removal of 4 bases from V and 4 bases from J, the junction contained 6 bases not matched to a gene. The length of the CDR3 is 14 residues. CDR3 sequence reads: CASSSAGTGYEQYF. CDR3 coding DNA: TGTGCCAGCAGCTCAGCCGGGACAGGATACGAGCAGTACTTC.

This clonotype has a count of ten or more. The chain employs TRBV12-3 or TRBV12-4 and TRBJ2-2; the match to TRBD1 covers 9 bases. CDR3 length equals 16 residues. The V gene end was trimmed by 6 bases and the J gene end by 8 bases; junction bases not matched to a gene: 13. CDR3: CASRKGQGKVFGELFF. The DNA for the CDR3 is TGTGCCAGCAGGAAGGGACAGGGAAAGGTATTTGGGGAGCTGTTTTTT.

This rearrangement joins TRBV11-1 to TRBJ1-1; 8 nucleotides agree with TRBD1. V lost 4 bases to trimming and J lost 3 bases; unmatched junction nucleotides: 13. Germline V CDR1 and CDR2: SGHAT, FQDESV (reference sequence). The CDR3 is 17 residues long. The CDR3 DNA reads as TGTGCCAGCAGCTCGACTAAGGGACAGGACGAGTACACTGAAGCTTTCTTT. Residues: CASSSTKGQDEYTEAFF.

Ten or more counts support this clonotype. The chain uses TRBV29-1 and TRBJ2-7; 8 bases map to TRBD1. Germline trimming cut 6 bases from V and 0 bases from J; bases unmatched to any gene: 4. The CDR3 runs to 13 residues. Germline V gives CDR1 SQVTM, CDR2 ANQGSEA. CDR3 sequence (DNA): TGCAGCGTCAACAGGGGGTACTCCTACGAGCAGTACTTC. It translates to CSVNRGYSYEQYF.

This clonotype was detected ten times or more. The rearrangement links TRBV7-9 to TRBJ1-2, with D unclear. V lost 6 bases, J lost 9 bases, and 17 bases lay in between. The CDR3 is 13 amino acids. Germline loops: CDR1 SEHNR, CDR2 FQNEAQ (reference sequence). This CDR3 is CASSPRVQRSYTF. In DNA form, the CDR3 reads TGTGCCAGCAGTCCCCGGGTTCAAAGGAGCTACACCTTC.